This entry is about one TCR beta chain. Germline loops: CDR1 SGHTA, CDR2 FQGNSA. The CDR3 totals 14 residues. V lost 4 bases and J lost 11; bases outside the gene matches: 13. The sample belongs to a study of PD-L1 blockade in urothelial cancer. Profiling relied on immunoSEQ multiplex PCR, and the TCRdb table lists in-frame clones only, not all of them. The sample includes 40,000 to 45,000 clones, more than 75% of them seen just once. This chain joins TRBV7-2 and TRBJ1-1, with TRBD1 identical over 7 bases. The clonotype originates from a woman in her sixties or seventies with urothelial cancer. The sequences come from PBMCs, collected around atezolizumab (anti-PD-L1) treatment. CDR3 bases: TGTGCCAGCAGCTCTGCCCGGGACAGATTAGGTGCTTTCTTT. Encoded protein: CASSSARDRLGAFF.